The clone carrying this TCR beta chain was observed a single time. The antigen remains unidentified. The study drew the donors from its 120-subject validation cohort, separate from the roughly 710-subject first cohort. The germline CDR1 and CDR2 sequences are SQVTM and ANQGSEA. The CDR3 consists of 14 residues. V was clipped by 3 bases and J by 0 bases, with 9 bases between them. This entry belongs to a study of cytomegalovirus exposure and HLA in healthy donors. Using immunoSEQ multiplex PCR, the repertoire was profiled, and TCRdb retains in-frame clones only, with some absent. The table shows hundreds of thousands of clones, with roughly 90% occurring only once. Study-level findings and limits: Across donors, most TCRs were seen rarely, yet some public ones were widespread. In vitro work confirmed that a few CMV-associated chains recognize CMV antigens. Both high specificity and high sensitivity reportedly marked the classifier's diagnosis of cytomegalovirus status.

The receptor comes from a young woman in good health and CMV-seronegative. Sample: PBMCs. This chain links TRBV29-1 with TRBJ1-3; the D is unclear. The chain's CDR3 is CSVDPTGSGNTIYF. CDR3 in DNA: TGCAGCGTTGACCCGACTGGCTCTGGAAACACCATATATTTT. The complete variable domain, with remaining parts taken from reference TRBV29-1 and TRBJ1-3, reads SAVISQKPSRDICQRGTSLTIQCQVDSQVTMMFWYRQQPGQSLTLIATANQGSEATYESGFVIDKFPISRPNLTFSTLTVSNMSPEDSSIYLCSVDPTGSGNTIYFGEGSWLTVV.